The sequence of this TCR beta chain was determined in a study of cytomegalovirus exposure and HLA in healthy donors. Germline trimming cut 1 base from V and 0 bases from J; bases unmatched to any gene: 9. The CDR3 extends over 19 amino acids. Germline V CDR1 and CDR2: SGHVS, FQNEAQ. Details on this clone: The antigen is undetermined.

Points from the study as a whole: Some TCR beta chains (roughly 150 of them) were listed as cytomegalovirus-associated. Later work showed greater clonal expansion in HLA-associated TCR beta chains than in equally common others. Most observed TCR sequences were rare, whereas some public TCRs were detected in many donors.

PCR primers comprised 60 Vbeta and 13 Jbeta primers. Original data processing: A later analysis counted approximately 80 million unique TCR beta chains, around 10 million shared. Generated by immunoSEQ multiplex PCR, the TCRdb table keeps only in-frame clones and is missing some. That table gives V, J and clone size, and the DNA gave D and trimming. Of more than 90,000 clones listed, 65% to 75% were seen once; the top ten hold about 9.9%. The chain couples TRBV7-8 to TRBJ2-1, with 10 bases aligning to TRBD2. The receptor was derived from a woman between 50 and 59 years old in good health and CMV-seropositive. The sequencing sample was made of PBMCs. The DNA for the CDR3 is TGTGCCAGCAGCTTAGTAGCGGGGGGCCCACAGAGCTCCTACAATGAGCAGTTCTTC. This codes for CASSLVAGGPQSSYNEQFF.